This T cell receptor beta chain was recorded in a study of cytomegalovirus exposure and HLA in healthy donors. Details on this clone: Its antigen is unknown.

Study-level results: Reportedly, diagnosis of cytomegalovirus status by the classifier showed high specificity and sensitivity.

PCR primers comprised 60 Vbeta and 13 Jbeta primers. Produced via immunoSEQ multiplex PCR; TCRdb's table is partial and in-frame only. Its listing shows around 76,000 clones. The V gene lost 0 bases and the J gene lost 6 bases, with 7 bases spanning the gap. There are 12 residues in the CDR3. The germline gives CDR1 SGHRS, CDR2 YFSETQ. The specimen sequenced was PBMCs. This clonotype was sampled from a woman in her sixties in good health and CMV-seronegative. The J gene is TRBJ2-7, the V gene TRBV5-1; D gene unclear. The CDR3 sequence is CASSLGNSEQYF. For the CDR3, the DNA is TGCGCCAGCAGCTTGGGCAATAGCGAGCAGTACTTC. Using reference TRBV5-1 and TRBJ2-7 for the parts outside the CDR3, the full variable domain is KAGVTQTPRYLIKTRGQQVTLSCSPISGHRSVSWYQQTPGQGLQFLFEYFSETQRNKGNFPGRFSGRQFSNSRSEMNVSTLELGDSALYLCASSLGNSEQYFGPGTRLTVT.